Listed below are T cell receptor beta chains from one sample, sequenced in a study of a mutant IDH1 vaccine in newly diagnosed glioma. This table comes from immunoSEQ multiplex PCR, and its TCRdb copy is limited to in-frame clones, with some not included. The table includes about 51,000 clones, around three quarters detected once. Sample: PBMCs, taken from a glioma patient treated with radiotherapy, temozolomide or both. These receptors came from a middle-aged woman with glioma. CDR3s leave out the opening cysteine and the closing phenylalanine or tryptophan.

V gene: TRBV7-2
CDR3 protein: ASSLLWGAEAF

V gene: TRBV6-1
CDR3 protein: ASSVAGGYT

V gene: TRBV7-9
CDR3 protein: ASSSRGGTTDTQY

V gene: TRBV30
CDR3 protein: AWTQRGRWVTEAF

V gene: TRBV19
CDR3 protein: ASIEDSKYSNQPQH

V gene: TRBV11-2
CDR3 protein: ASSLVGQNEQY

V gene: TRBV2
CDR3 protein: ASSEGVSSGANVLT

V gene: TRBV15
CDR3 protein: ATSREGLGGYGYT

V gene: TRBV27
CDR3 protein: ASSLSRWTSGNLGTQY

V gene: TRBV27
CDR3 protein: ASSDFGQRRQETQY

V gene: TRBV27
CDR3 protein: ASSLTGRRREQY

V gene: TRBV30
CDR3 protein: AWTLSEKLF

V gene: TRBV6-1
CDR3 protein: ASSENPGVGQPQH

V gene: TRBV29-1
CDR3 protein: SGLSGFGTEAF

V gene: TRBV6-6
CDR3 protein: ASSPPQQGYGYT

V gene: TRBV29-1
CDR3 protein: SVESGAGDYGYT

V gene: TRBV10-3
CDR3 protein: AISEVGVNEQY

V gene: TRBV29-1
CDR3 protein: SAVENNEKLF

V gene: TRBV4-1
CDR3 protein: ASSQSLAAEQY

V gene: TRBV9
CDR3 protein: ASSIGGTGVSYEQY

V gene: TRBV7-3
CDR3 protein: ASSLDRGYEQY

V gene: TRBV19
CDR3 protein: ASSIQGHTIY

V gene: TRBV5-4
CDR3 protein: ASSSQGGTEAF

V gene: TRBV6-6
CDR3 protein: ASSYSLVEGTGYT

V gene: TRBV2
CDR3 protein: ASSETTGQQPQH

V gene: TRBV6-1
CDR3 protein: ASSEGGGPYEQY

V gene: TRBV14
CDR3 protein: ASSQTGPYGYT

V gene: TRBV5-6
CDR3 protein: ASSLVGLETQY

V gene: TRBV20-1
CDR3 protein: SARVDYGYT

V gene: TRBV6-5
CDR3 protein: ASCNPGALAF

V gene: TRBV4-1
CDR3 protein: ASSQDGTRNEKLF

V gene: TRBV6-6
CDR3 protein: ASSYSEAKLF

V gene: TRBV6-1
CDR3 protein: ATGQLSNQPQH

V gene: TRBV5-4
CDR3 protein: ASSLAGARATNEKLF